This entry concerns a single TCR beta chain. In the study's own analysis: Amplifying reference gene primers gave estimates of nucleated cell counts. Method: immunoSEQ multiplex PCR; TCRdb's copy keeps in-frame clones and lacks some. For V, J and clone size, that table is used; D and trimming come from the DNA. Of 290,000 or so clones in the sample, almost 90% were seen once. The record originates from a study of blood T cell repertoires in COVID-19. Across the whole study: T cells, B-cell-depleted T cells, or PBMCs supplied cDNA or gDNA.

V shed 2 bases and J shed 3 bases, with 16 bases lying between them. Germline CDR1 and CDR2: MNHNS and SASEGT. The CDR3 loop spans 16 amino acids. The chain is built from TRBV6-1 and TRBJ1-1; the D gene is possibly TRBD1 (5 bases). The clonotype originates from a young woman with acute COVID-19. Specimen: PBMCs or T cells enriched from blood (not recorded which). For the CDR3, the DNA is TGTGCCAGCAGTGAATGGTCTTGGGGGGTCGACACTGAAGCTTTCTTT. This gives the protein CASSEWSWGVDTEAFF.